The 2 T cell receptor beta chains presented below share a single source sample, sequenced in a study of blood T cell repertoires in COVID-19. Here immunoSEQ multiplex PCR was the method, and the copy in TCRdb shows in-frame clones only, minus some. The data contain roughly 240,000 clones, 82% of them singletons. Sequencing used peripheral blood. Source of these receptors: a woman aged 80 or over with acute or convalescent COVID-19.

V and J are TRBV24-1 and TRBJ2-1; the match to TRBD2 covers 7 bases. Trimming at V came to 1 base and at J to 8 bases, leaving 4 bases not matched to a gene. The CDR3 runs 14 residues. CDR1 is KGHDR and CDR2 is SFDVKD in the germline V gene. The CDR3 region is CATSDLGLADEQFF. CDR3 nucleotide sequence: TGTGCCACCAGTGATTTAGGCCTAGCGGATGAGCAGTTCTTC.

This rearrangement joins TRBV15 to TRBJ2-1; D is unclear. V gave up 5 bases and J gave up 3 bases, with 8 bases separating them. This CDR3 has 13 amino acids. Germline V gene sequence: CDR1 LNHNV, CDR2 YYDKDF (reference sequence). CDR3 sequence reads: CATSWSIYNEQFF. CDR3 DNA sequence: TGTGCCACCAGCTGGTCTATCTACAATGAGCAGTTCTTC. The entire variable domain, with the rest obtained from reference TRBV15 and TRBJ2-1, is as follows: DAMVIQNPRYQVTQFGKPVTLSCSQTLNHNVMYWYQQKSSQAPKLLFHYYDKDFNNEADTPDNFQSRRPNTSFCFLDIRSPGLGDTAMYLCATSWSIYNEQFFGPGTRLTVL.